A selection of T cell receptor beta chains follows, all from one sample in a study of shared clonotypes between healthy human individuals. Produced via immunoSEQ multiplex PCR; TCRdb's table is partial and in-frame only. The sample holds about 79,000 clones, 60% to 65% seen once. The specimen was memory CD8+ T cells sorted from blood. Source of these receptors: a man aged 25-40 years in good health. Both conserved end residues are part of each CDR3. The D gene is left open where the match is weak. Some rows mark clone size as missing; the rest say once, few, many or name a class of expanded clone.

clone size	D gene	V gene	J gene	CDR3 DNA	CDR3 protein
.	.	TRBV4-2	TRBJ1-3	TGTGCCAGCAGCCCGCAGAGGGGAAACACCATATATTTT	CASSPQRGNTIYF
once	TRBD2	TRBV6-4	TRBJ2-1	TGTGCCAGCAGGAATTGGACTAGCGGGAGGATCGGCAATGAGCAGTTCTTC	CASRNWTSGRIGNEQFF
.	.	TRBV5-6	TRBJ2-7	TGTGCCAGCAGCCCCACGTGGCCCGCCGCCGAGCAGTACTTC	CASSPTWPAAEQYF
.	TRBD2	TRBV29-1	TRBJ2-5	TGCAGCATGTTGGGAGGGATACAAGAGACCCAGTACTTC	CSMLGGIQETQYF
few	.	TRBV15	TRBJ2-3	TGTGCCACCAGCATCGATGGAGATACAGATACGCAGTATTTT	CATSIDGDTDTQYF
many	.	TRBV6-1	TRBJ2-6	TGTGCCAGCAGTGAAGGGACAGCGGGGGCCAACGTCCTGACTTTC	CASSEGTAGANVLTF
.	TRBD1	TRBV6-1	TRBJ2-2	TGTGCCAGCAGTGGGACAGGGGGGGCGGTCGGGGAGCTGTTTTTT	CASSGTGGAVGELFF
many	.	TRBV7-9	TRBJ2-7	TGTGCCAGCAGCGTCAACTACGAGCAGTACTTC	CASSVNYEQYF
.	.	TRBV7-9	TRBJ2-2	TGTGCCCGCGGAGCGGTGGAGAATACTAGACGGTGGGAGCTGTTTTTT	CARGAVENTRRWELFF
few	TRBD1	TRBV5-1	TRBJ1-2	TGCGCCAGCGATACAGGGGGCGCAGACTACACCTTC	CASDTGGADYTF
.	.	TRBV10-3	TRBJ1-5	TGTGCCATCACTAACGACCCGGGGCATCAGCCCCAGCATTTT	CAITNDPGHQPQHF
.	.	TRBV6-6	TRBJ2-7	TGTGCCAGCACGGATGGATCCTACGAGCAGTACTTC	CASTDGSYEQYF
few	TRBD2	TRBV13	TRBJ2-2	TGTGCCAGCAGCTTAGGCTACGCTGGGAGCGGGGTGAACACCGGGGAGCTGTTTTTT	CASSLGYAGSGVNTGELFF
few	TRBD2	TRBV6-4	TRBJ2-3	TGTGCCAGCAGTGACGATTTTGCGGGAGCAGATACGCAGTATTTT	CASSDDFAGADTQYF
.	TRBD2	TRBV9	TRBJ2-1	TGTGCCAGTAGCGGGGGTGTGTATGAGCAGTTCTTC	CASSGGVYEQFF
.	.	TRBV15	TRBJ2-3	TGTGCCACCAGCGAGTCAGACTACACAGATACGCAGTATTTT	CATSESDYTDTQYF
.	.	TRBV15	TRBJ2-1	TGTGCCACCAGCACGCGGACAGGCGGGGGGAATGAGCAGTTCTTC	CATSTRTGGGNEQFF
.	TRBD1	TRBV7-9	TRBJ2-6	TGTGCCAGCAGCTTAGGAGGACAGGGTATAACTGGGGCCAACGTCCTGACTTTC	CASSLGGQGITGANVLTF
.	.	TRBV28	TRBJ1-3	TGTGCCAGCAGCCGACAGAAAATACTATCTGGAAACACCATATATTTT	CASSRQKILSGNTIYF
.	TRBD2	TRBV27	TRBJ2-1	TGTGCCAGCAGTCTGAGTGCGGGGGAAAGCTACAATGAGCAGTTCTTC	CASSLSAGESYNEQFF
.	.	TRBV10-3	TRBJ2-7	TGTGCCGTCCGAGGGTCCCCAACGTCCTACGAGCAGTACTTC	CAVRGSPTSYEQYF
.	.	TRBV7-9	TRBJ1-1	TGTGCCAGCAGCTTAGGGATAGGGATGTTGGAAGCTTTCTTT	CASSLGIGMLEAFF
.	.	TRBV4-3	TRBJ2-7	TGCGCCAGCAGCCAAGAATACGATGGGTACGACGAGCAGTACTTC	CASSQEYDGYDEQYF
.	.	TRBV28	TRBJ2-2	TGTGCCAGCAGTTTAGTGTCCGGGGAGCTGTTTTTT	CASSLVSGELFF
.	.	TRBV5-6	TRBJ2-2	TGTGCCAGCAGCGCCGGGACAACGGTCGCCGGGGAGCTGTTTTTT	CASSAGTTVAGELFF
once	.	TRBV4-1	TRBJ2-5	TGCGCCAGCAGCCAACCAGGGGGGGAGACCCAGTACTTC	CASSQPGGETQYF
.	.	TRBV13	TRBJ2-3	TGTGCCAGCAGTCAAAGAGGAGAGGATACGCAGTATTTT	CASSQRGEDTQYF
.	.	TRBV7-2	TRBJ1-2	TGTGCCAGCAGCCCCTCGGGGGGACTCCAAAGGTGGGGCTACACCTTC	CASSPSGGLQRWGYTF
.	.	TRBV27	TRBJ2-7	TGTGCCAGCAGTTTAGGCTCGGGCCTCGAGCAGTACTTC	CASSLGSGLEQYF
.	.	TRBV5-1	TRBJ2-1	TGCGCCAGCAGCTCTTCCGGGACATTGAACGACAATGAGCAGTTCTTC	CASSSSGTLNDNEQFF
.	TRBD1	TRBV28	TRBJ2-3	TGTGCCAGCAGCCCTCAGCCGGGACAGAGCACAGATACGCAGTATTTT	CASSPQPGQSTDTQYF
.	.	TRBV27	TRBJ2-1	TGTGCCAGCAGTTTGGGCGCGGACAATGAGCAGTTCTTC	CASSLGADNEQFF
.	.	TRBV9	TRBJ2-3	TGTGCCAGCAGCGCCGGGACGGGTACGCAGTATTTT	CASSAGTGTQYF
few	TRBD1	TRBV6-6	TRBJ1-5	TGTGCCAGCAGTTGGGACAGGGATTGGCCCCAGCATTTT	CASSWDRDWPQHF
.	TRBD1	TRBV6-5	TRBJ2-1	TGTGCCAGCAGGGAACGACAGGGGGCTCAAAATGAGCAGTTCTTC	CASRERQGAQNEQFF
.	TRBD2	TRBV27	TRBJ2-3	TGTGCCAGCAGTTTATGGTCCGGACTAGCGGAGAGCACAGATACGCAGTATTTT	CASSLWSGLAESTDTQYF
.	.	TRBV10-3	TRBJ2-7	TGTGCCTCCTCCAGGGAGGTAAGCGAGCAGTACTTC	CASSREVSEQYF
.	.	TRBV7-9	TRBJ2-1	TGTGCCAGCAGCCTGGACACTTACAATGAGCAGTTCTTC	CASSLDTYNEQFF
few	TRBD1	TRBV6-1	TRBJ2-7	TGTGCCAGCAGTGAAGAAGGGACAGGGTTCTACGAGCAGTACTTC	CASSEEGTGFYEQYF
once	.	TRBV7-9	TRBJ1-5	TGTGCCAGCAGCTTAGAGTCGGAGCCGGGTCAGCCCCAGCATTTT	CASSLESEPGQPQHF
.	TRBD2	TRBV5-1	TRBJ2-2	TGCGCCAGCAGCATACAAGCGGGAGGTGAGAACACCGGGGAGCTGTTTTTT	CASSIQAGGENTGELFF
.	TRBD2	TRBV29-1	TRBJ2-1	TGCAGCGTTGAAGGACTAGCGGGAGAAGGCGAGCAGTTCTTC	CSVEGLAGEGEQFF
.	TRBD2	TRBV15	TRBJ2-1	TGTGCCACCAGCGGACCCCTAGCGGCCCCCTACAATGAGCAGTTCTTC	CATSGPLAAPYNEQFF
.	.	TRBV1	TRBJ2-5	TGCACCAGCAGCCAAGCTAGCGGGAACCAAGAGACCCAGTACTTC	CTSSQASGNQETQYF
.	TRBD2	TRBV7-8	TRBJ2-2	TGTGCCAGCAGCTTAGTGGCGGGAGCTACGAACACCGGGGAGCTGTTTTTT	CASSLVAGATNTGELFF
few	.	TRBV28	TRBJ2-7	TGTGCCAGCAGCGGCTTCTCCTACGAGCAGTACTTC	CASSGFSYEQYF
.	.	TRBV9	TRBJ2-7	TGTGCCAGCAGCGCCGAGCTCGACAGTCGCTACGAGCAGTACTTC	CASSAELDSRYEQYF
.	TRBD1	TRBV28	TRBJ2-6	TGTGCCAGCAGTCCCCGGGACAGGGGTTTTTCCGGGGCCAACGTCCTGACTTTC	CASSPRDRGFSGANVLTF
.	.	TRBV19	TRBJ2-3	TGTGCCAGTAGTATAGGGACAGTTAGCACAGATACGCAGTATTTT	CASSIGTVSTDTQYF
few	.	TRBV27	TRBJ2-1	TGTGCCAGCAGTTTATCGTTGGCCCACCTACGCTATGAGCAGTTCTTC	CASSLSLAHLRYEQFF
few	TRBD1	TRBV4-1	TRBJ1-2	TGCGCCAGCAGCCAAGGGACAGGCCCATATGGCTACACCTTC	CASSQGTGPYGYTF
.	TRBD1	TRBV9	TRBJ2-7	TGTGCCAGCAGCGTAGACGGGACAGGATATGAGCAGTACTTC	CASSVDGTGYEQYF